The next 30 T cell receptor beta chains were all read from a single sample in a study of T cell clonality in common variable immunodeficiency. The antigens of these receptors remain unknown. TCRdb's copy holds only in-frame clones and misses some; the assay was immunoSEQ multiplex PCR. This sample carries 25,000 to 35,000 clones, none of them present only once. Study-wide results and caveats: Fewer deletions and N-nucleotide insertions were reportedly seen in common variable immunodeficiency TCR beta sequences.

The sample comprised peripheral blood mononuclear cells. Every receptor here comes from a human donor with common variable immunodeficiency.

This clone was seen many times. Read coverage stops 3 residues before the CDR3 terminus; the germline J gene supplies the remainder. The V call is TRBV29-1, the J call TRBJ1-1, with D perhaps TRBD1 (6 bases). The germline V and J ends were trimmed by 1 base and 6 bases, with 12 bases remaining between them. Germline assignment: CDR1 SQVTM and CDR2 ANQGSEA. This CDR3 contains 13 residues. The covered CDR3 bases are TGCAGCGTTGAAGGGCCAGGGGACCCTGAA. This translates into CSVEGPGDPE. The whole CDR3 protein reads CSVEGPGDPEAFF.

By share, this clone counts as medium-sized (0.01 to 0.1%). The CDR3 is cut off 3 residues early in the read; its end comes from the germline J gene. Distinct nucleotide sequences in the sample also encode this CDR3. V and J are TRBV7-9 and TRBJ1-5; D unresolved. Trimming took 5 bases from V and 4 from J, leaving 6 bases between them. There are 12 residues in the CDR3. Germline CDR1 reads SEHNR; CDR2 reads FQNEAQ (reference sequence). CDR3 bases read: TGTGCCAGCAGCCCGTTAAATCAGCCC. It yields the protein CASSPLNQP. Given in full, the CDR3 is CASSPLNQPQHF.

With respect to this clone: The missing CDR3 end, 3 residues past where the read stops, is filled in from the germline J gene. This rearrangement joins TRBV6-1 to TRBJ2-2; TRBD1 aligns across 9 bases. With 4 bases clipped from V and 3 bases from J, the junction kept 3 bases outside the gene matches. Per germline, CDR1 MNHNS and CDR2 SASEGT. This CDR3 comprises 15 residues. CDR3 DNA, as far as it was read: TGTGCCAGCAGTGCGACAGGGGGGGACACCGGGGAG. Translated, it gives CASSATGGDTGE. In full, the CDR3 reads CASSATGGDTGELFF.

On this clone: The sequenced fragment ends 3 residues before the CDR3 boundary, so the rest is inferred from the germline J gene. The chain joins TRBV7-9 to TRBJ2-5; D is ambiguous. V was clipped by 2 bases and J by 2 bases, with 3 bases between them. This CDR3 contains 12 residues. Germline V gene lookup returns CDR1 SEHNR and CDR2 FQNEAQ (reference sequence). CDR3 protein: CASSLLQETQYF. The covered CDR3 bases are TGTGCCAGCAGCTTACTGCAAGAGACC.

This clone was found a few times. The CDR3 extends 3 residues past the end of the read, so its final part is completed from the germline J gene. The J gene is TRBJ2-1, the V gene TRBV11-2; 8 positions agree with TRBD2. V dropped 4 bases and J dropped 4; count of bases not matched to a gene: 3. CDR3 length: 14 amino acids. Germline V CDR1 and CDR2: SGHAT, FQNNGV. The chain's CDR3 is CASSWASGYNEQFF. CDR3 DNA, as far as it was read: TGTGCCAGCAGCTGGGCTAGCGGGTACAATGAG.

This clone was counted between two and nine times. This CDR3 is CASSELGTSGSPYEQYF. The CDR3 DNA, read in part, is TGCGCCAGCAGTGAGTTGGGAACTAGCGGGAGTCCCTACGAG. The genes are TRBV10-1 and TRBJ2-7, with TRBD2 matching 11 bases. The CDR3 end falls 3 residues outside the read, so it is completed with the germline J gene. The junction had 7 bases not matched to a gene; V was cut back by 1 base and J by 2 bases. In germline, CDR1 is WNHNN, CDR2 SYGVQD (reference sequence). The CDR3 has 17 residues.

This clone was counted only a few times. The CDR3 goes on 3 residues after the read ends, and that part is filled in from the germline J gene. V and J are TRBV7-9 and TRBJ2-7; 9 bases line up with TRBD2. Germline V lookup: CDR1 SEHNR, CDR2 FQNEAQ (reference sequence). J was trimmed by 5 bases and V by 8 bases; bases with no gene match: 4. CDR3 size: 12 residues. CDR3 sequence reads: CASQGLADEQYF. CDR3 DNA (partial): TGTGCCAGCCAGGGACTAGCTGACGAG.

Concerning this clone: The CDR3 end lies 3 residues beyond the end of the read and is filled in from the germline J gene. This chain joins TRBV5-1 and TRBJ2-2; a possible D gene is TRBD2 (7 bases). This CDR3 spans 15 amino acids. The ends were cut back, 0 bases at V and 6 bases at J, with 12 bases in the middle. CDR1 is SGHRS, CDR2 YFSETQ, per germline. Partial CDR3 DNA: TGCGCCAGCAGCTTGGAGGCGGGGGCTGCCGGGGAG. Residues: CASSLEAGAAGE. The entire CDR3 protein is CASSLEAGAAGELFF.

This clone appeared many times. Read sequence stops 3 residues before the CDR3 end, and the germline J gene provides the missing end. The V and J genes are TRBV20-1 and TRBJ2-1; 13 bases fit TRBD2. Trimming cost V 7 bases and J 9 bases; bases outside gene matches: 12. The CDR3 spans 15 residues. Germline CDR1 reads DFQATT; CDR2 reads SNEGSKA (reference sequence). CDR3 DNA (partial): TGCAGTGTTCAAACCGGGACTAGCGGGATTACTGAG. Translating it yields CSVQTGTSGITE. The entire CDR3 reads CSVQTGTSGITEQFF.

This clone has only a few counts. Read data end 3 residues before the CDR3 end; the end is taken from the germline J gene. The gene calls are TRBV2 and TRBJ1-2, with D perhaps TRBD1 (6 bases). This CDR3 spans 13 amino acids. CDR1 and CDR2 from the germline V gene are SNHLY and FYNNEI. Trimming pared 6 bases from V and 7 bases from J, leaving 15 bases between. Partial CDR3 DNA: TGTGCCAGCAGAAACAGGGCGATCTGTGGC. Translating it yields CASRNRAICG. The complete CDR3 sequence is CASRNRAICGYTF.

This clone was observed many times. Sequencing ends 3 residues short of the CDR3 end; the germline J gene provides the rest. The chain links TRBV20-1 to TRBJ2-5, with D possibly being TRBD1 or TRBD2 (5 bases each). CDR3 length equals 13 residues. V lost 2 bases and J lost 1, with 8 bases in between. CDR1 and CDR2 from the germline V gene are DFQATT and SNEGSKA (reference sequence). This CDR3 is CSARLRGQETQYF. CDR3 bases read: TGCAGTGCTAGATTGAGGGGCCAAGAGACC.

This clone was seen at least ten times. The read is 3 residues too short to cover the CDR3 end, so that end is filled in from the germline J gene. The chain recombines TRBV28 with TRBJ2-5; D gene unclear. CDR3 length equals 12 residues. V dropped 2 bases and J dropped 5 bases, with 6 bases sitting between them. Germline loops: CDR1 MDHEN, CDR2 SYDVKM. CDR3 DNA (partial): TGTGCCAGCAGTTTACCCGGGGAGACC. Translation: CASSLPGET. The entire CDR3 protein is CASSLPGETQYF.

This clone was found many times. Sequencing ends 3 residues short of the CDR3 end; the germline J gene provides the rest. The rearrangement uses TRBV4-1 and TRBJ2-2; D is perhaps TRBD2 (5 bases). The CDR3 consists of 13 residues. The ends were cut back, 2 bases at V and 5 bases at J, with 6 bases in the middle. CDR1 and CDR2 (germline): MGHRA, YSYEKL. CDR3 in amino acids: CASSQPGTGELFF. CDR3 DNA, as far as it was read: TGCGCCAGCAGCCAACCGGGGACCGGGGAG.

This clone appeared many times. The observed sequence ends 3 residues before the CDR3 terminus, with the missing tail filled in from the germline J gene. The chain recombines TRBV28 with TRBJ1-5, with 8 bases matching TRBD1. Germline-derived CDR1 and CDR2 are MDHEN and SYDVKM. This CDR3 has 14 residues. Trimming cost V 5 bases and J 6 bases; bases outside gene matches: 6. CDR3 residues: CASSLRQGAQPQHF. The sequenced CDR3 bases are TGTGCCAGCAGTCTGCGGCAGGGGGCTCAGCCC. The whole variable domain, remainder taken from reference TRBV28 and TRBJ1-5, is DVKVTQSSRYLVKRTGEKVFLECVQDMDHENMFWYRQDPGLGLRLIYFSYDVKMKEKGDIPEGYSVSREKKERFSLILESASTNQTSMYLCASSLRQGAQPQHFGDGTRLSIL.

This clone occurred many times. The part of the CDR3 DNA that was read is TGTGCCAGCAGCCCAGGATGGGGCATGAACACTGAA. This translates into CASSPGWGMNTE. The full CDR3 sequence reads CASSPGWGMNTEAFF. This chain joins TRBV7-6 and TRBJ1-1; possible D gene TRBD1, 5 bases. The sequence runs out 3 residues before the end of the CDR3; the remainder is reconstructed from the germline J gene. The ends were cut back, 5 bases at V and 0 bases at J, with 13 bases in the middle. Germline CDR1 SGHVS, CDR2 FNYEAQ. The CDR3 has 15 residues. Complete variable domain (other parts from reference TRBV7-6 and TRBJ1-1): GAGVSQSPRYKVTKRGQDVALRCDPISGHVSLYWYRQALGQGPEFLTYFNYEAQQDKSGLPNDRFSAERPEGSISTLTIQRTEQRDSAMYRCASSPGWGMNTEAFFGQGTRLTVV.

This clone has at least ten counts. The CDR3 goes on 3 residues after the read ends, and that part is filled in from the germline J gene. The V gene is TRBV20-1, the J gene TRBJ2-1; no reliable D call. Germline loops: CDR1 DFQATT, CDR2 SNEGSKA (reference sequence). The CDR3 has 15 residues. Trimming pared 7 bases from V and 8 bases from J, leaving 24 bases between. The CDR3 DNA, read in part, is TGCAGTGGGTCGGCCGTGGCTAGACCGTACCATGAG. Translated: CSGSAVARPYHE. The entire CDR3 protein reads CSGSAVARPYHEQFF.

This clone was observed a handful of times. The read stops 3 residues short of the end of the CDR3; the missing end is completed from the germline J gene. The V call is TRBV11-2, the J call TRBJ2-3; D gene ambiguous. The V gene lost 2 bases and the J gene lost 5 bases, with 8 bases spanning the gap. The germline V gene has CDR1 SGHAT and CDR2 FQNNGV. The CDR3 has 13 amino acids. Here the CDR3 reads CASSLFAGDTQYF. The CDR3 DNA, read in part, is TGTGCCAGCAGCTTATTCGCCGGAGATACG.

The sequenced part of the CDR3 DNA is TGTGCCTGGAGTGGGACTAGCGCGGGAGGGACC. It specifies CAWSGTSAGGT. The entire CDR3 is CAWSGTSAGGTQYF. The chain carries TRBV30 and TRBJ2-5, with 9 nucleotides matching TRBD2. The missing CDR3 end, 3 residues past where the read stops, is filled in from the germline J gene. The germline CDR1 and CDR2 sequences are GTSNPN and SVGIG (reference sequence). V gave up 1 base and J gave up 7 bases; unmatched junction bases: 7. This CDR3 comprises 14 residues.

This clone was detected ten times or more. The sequenced CDR3 bases are TGCAGTGCTAACGTTCCGGGACAGAGACAAGAGACC. It yields the protein CSANVPGQRQET. The full CDR3 sequence reads CSANVPGQRQETQYF. The chain carries TRBV20-1 and TRBJ2-5; 7 nucleotides match TRBD1. The read gets to within 3 residues of the CDR3 end, and the germline J gene fills in the rest. Germline V gene sequence: CDR1 DFQATT, CDR2 SNEGSKA (reference sequence). V was clipped by 4 bases and J by 2 bases; unmatched bases: 10. This CDR3 has 15 residues.

In this sample, this clone turned up many times. The read comes to an end 3 residues before the CDR3 does, leaving the germline J gene to fill in the end. The gene calls are TRBV14 and TRBJ2-5; D gene unclear. The CDR3 sequence is 13 residues long. Germline lookup yields CDR1 SGHDN and CDR2 FVKESK. Trimming took off 1 base at V and 7 bases at J, with 10 bases between the two ends. Partial CDR3 DNA: TGTGCCAGCAGCCAAGGGCAGGTCGCGACC. Translating gives CASSQGQVAT. The CDR3 in its entirety is CASSQGQVATQYF.

This clone has only a few counts. Read data end 3 residues before the CDR3 end; the end is taken from the germline J gene. This chain connects TRBV18 to TRBJ2-1; 9 bases fit TRBD2. This CDR3 region has 15 residues. Trimming took 3 bases from V and 5 from J; bases not matched to a gene: 5. Per germline, CDR1 KGHSH and CDR2 LQKENI. Partial CDR3 DNA: TGTGCCAGCTCACCGGGACTAGCTATGAACAATGAG. Amino acids: CASSPGLAMNNE. The entire CDR3 protein is CASSPGLAMNNEQFF.

The sample holds many counts of this clone. The CDR3 end lies 3 residues beyond the end of the read and is filled in from the germline J gene. The V gene is TRBV6-1, the J gene TRBJ2-2; 9 bases fit TRBD1. Germline assignment: CDR1 MNHNS and CDR2 SASEGT. This CDR3 region has 15 residues. The junction had 3 bases not matched to a gene; V was cut back by 3 bases and J by 4 bases. CDR3 protein: CASSDPDRGTGELFF. The sequenced part of the CDR3 DNA is TGTGCCAGCAGTGACCCGGACAGGGGCACCGGGGAG.

At least ten counts were recorded for this clone. The CDR3 is cut off 3 residues early in the read; its end comes from the germline J gene. The rearrangement joins TRBV19 to TRBJ1-1; D is possibly TRBD1 (6 bases). Per the germline V gene, CDR1 is LNHDA and CDR2 is SQIVND (reference sequence). The CDR3 is 16 amino acids. The V gene lost 3 bases and the J gene lost 1 base, with 15 bases spanning the gap. The CDR3 region is CASSIGAGVTNTEAFF. CDR3 DNA (partial): TGTGCCAGTAGTATTGGCGCAGGGGTCACGAACACTGAA.

This clone has at least ten counts. The read ends 3 residues early relative to the CDR3; the germline J gene fills the gap. The rearrangement joins TRBV20-1 to TRBJ2-1; TRBD2 might be the D (6 bases). CDR3 size: 14 residues. Trimming stripped 4 bases from V and 0 bases from J, with 10 bases between. Germline-derived CDR1 and CDR2 are DFQATT and SNEGSKA (reference sequence). Here the CDR3 reads CSAIAASSYNEQFF. Partial CDR3 DNA: TGCAGTGCTATAGCGGCCAGCTCCTACAATGAG.

At least ten counts were recorded for this clone. The read finishes 3 residues shy of the CDR3 end, and the germline J gene is used to complete it. The J gene is TRBJ2-2, the V gene TRBV6-2 or TRBV6-3, with 8 bases that match TRBD2. Germline loops: CDR1 MNHEY, CDR2 SVGEGT. CDR3 length: 17 residues. Germline trimming cut 2 bases from V and 4 bases from J; bases unmatched to any gene: 9. CDR3 bases read: TGTGCCAGCAGTTACCCCGGGGTAGCGGGAAGCACCGGGGAG. Translating it yields CASSYPGVAGSTGE. The CDR3 in full is CASSYPGVAGSTGELFF.

This clone was seen ten or more times. The read ends 3 residues early relative to the CDR3; the germline J gene fills the gap. This chain uses TRBV20-1 with TRBJ2-1, with 9 nucleotides matching TRBD2. Unmatched junction bases numbered 6, after V lost 0 bases and J lost 6 bases. This CDR3 comprises 15 residues. The germline gives CDR1 DFQATT, CDR2 SNEGSKA (reference sequence). The CDR3 loop reads CSARDGTSRLNEQFF. Partial CDR3 DNA: TGCAGTGCTAGAGACGGGACTAGCAGACTCAATGAG.

This clone occurred many times. The read finishes 3 residues shy of the CDR3 end, and the germline J gene is used to complete it. The rearrangement links TRBV19 to TRBJ2-1, with 8 bases matching TRBD2. The CDR3 length is 14 residues. V lost 9 bases, J lost 7 bases, and 11 bases stayed unmatched. Looked up from germline, CDR1 is LNHDA and CDR2 is SQIVND (reference sequence). Incomplete CDR3 DNA: TGTGCCAGCCGTACTAGCGGAGCGAGGAATGAG. Translation: CASRTSGARNE. The CDR3, in full, reads CASRTSGARNEQFF.

Ten or more counts support this clone. The sequence runs out 3 residues before the end of the CDR3; the remainder is reconstructed from the germline J gene. This sequence joins TRBV19 and TRBJ2-3, with 13 bases fitting TRBD2. Germline CDR1 is LNHDA and CDR2 is SQIVND (reference sequence). The trim removed 4 bases at V and 5 bases at J, leaving 6 bases unmatched. This CDR3 contains 16 residues. This CDR3 is CASSNGLAGALDTQYF. CDR3 DNA (partial): TGTGCCAGTAGTAATGGACTAGCGGGAGCCCTAGATACG.

This clone has at least ten counts. The sequenced fragment ends 3 residues before the CDR3 boundary, so the rest is inferred from the germline J gene. The gene calls are TRBV5-5 and TRBJ2-2; D not resolved. The CDR3 has 13 amino acids. Trimming stripped 4 bases from V and 4 bases from J, with 8 bases between. Germline assignment: CDR1 SGHKS and CDR2 YYEKEE (reference sequence). Partial CDR3 DNA: TGTGCCAGCAGCCCCCGCAGCACCGGGGAG. Amino acid sequence: CASSPRSTGE. The entire CDR3 protein is CASSPRSTGELFF.

The table lists this clone with many counts. The CDR3 goes on 3 residues after the read ends, and that part is filled in from the germline J gene. The genes are TRBV5-1 and TRBJ2-6, with TRBD1 as a possible D gene (6 bases). CDR1 is SGHRS and CDR2 is YFSETQ in the germline V gene. This CDR3 is 16 amino acids long. V was clipped by 4 bases and J by 0 bases, with 11 bases between them. The CDR3 region is CASSPGTTSGANVLTF. The CDR3 DNA, read in part, is TGCGCCAGCAGCCCGGGGACAACCTCTGGGGCCAACGTC.